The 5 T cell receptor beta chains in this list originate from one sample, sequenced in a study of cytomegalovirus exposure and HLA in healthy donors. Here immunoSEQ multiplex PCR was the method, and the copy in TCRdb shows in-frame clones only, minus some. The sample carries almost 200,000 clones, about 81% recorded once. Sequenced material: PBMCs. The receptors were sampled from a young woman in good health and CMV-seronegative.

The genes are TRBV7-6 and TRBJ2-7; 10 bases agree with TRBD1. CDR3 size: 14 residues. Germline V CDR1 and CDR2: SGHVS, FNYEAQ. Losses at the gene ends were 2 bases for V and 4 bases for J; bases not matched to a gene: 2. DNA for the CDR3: TGTGCCAGCAGCTTACGACAGGGGGCTTACGAGCAGTACTTC. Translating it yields CASSLRQGAYEQYF.

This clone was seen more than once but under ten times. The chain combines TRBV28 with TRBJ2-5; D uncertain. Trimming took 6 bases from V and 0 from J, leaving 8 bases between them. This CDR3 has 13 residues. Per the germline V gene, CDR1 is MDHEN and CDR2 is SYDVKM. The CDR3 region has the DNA TGTGCCAGCAGACCTCAGTACCAAGAGACCCAGTACTTC. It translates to CASRPQYQETQYF.

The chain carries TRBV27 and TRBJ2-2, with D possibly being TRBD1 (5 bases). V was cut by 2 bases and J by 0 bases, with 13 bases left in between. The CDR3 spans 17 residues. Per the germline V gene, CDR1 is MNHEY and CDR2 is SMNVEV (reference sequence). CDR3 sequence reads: CASSLPVTASNTGELFF. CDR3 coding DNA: TGTGCCAGCAGTTTACCGGTGACAGCATCGAACACCGGGGAGCTGTTTTTT.

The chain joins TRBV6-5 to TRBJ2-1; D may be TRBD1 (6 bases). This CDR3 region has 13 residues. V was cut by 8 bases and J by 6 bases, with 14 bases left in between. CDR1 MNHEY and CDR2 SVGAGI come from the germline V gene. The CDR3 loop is CASRTLRGNEQFF. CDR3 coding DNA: TGTGCCAGCCGTACGCTCAGGGGCAATGAGCAGTTCTTC.

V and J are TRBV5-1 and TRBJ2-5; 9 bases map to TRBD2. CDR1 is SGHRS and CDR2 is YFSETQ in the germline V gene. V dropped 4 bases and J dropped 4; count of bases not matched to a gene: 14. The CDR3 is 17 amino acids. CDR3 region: CASSPNPSGTGSETQYF. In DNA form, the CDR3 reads TGCGCCAGCAGCCCCAACCCTAGCGGGACGGGGTCAGAGACCCAGTACTTC. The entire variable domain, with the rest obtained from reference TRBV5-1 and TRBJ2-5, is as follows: KAGVTQTPRYLIKTRGQQVTLSCSPISGHRSVSWYQQTPGQGLQFLFEYFSETQRNKGNFPGRFSGRQFSNSRSEMNVSTLELGDSALYLCASSPNPSGTGSETQYFGPGTRLLVL.